Listed here are 7 T cell receptor beta chains from one sample, sequenced in a study of shared clonotypes between healthy human individuals (dated by TCRdb to about 2020). The receptor library was made with the immunoSEQ multiplex PCR assay. TCRdb holds this immuneACCESS table with in-frame rearrangements only. Some clones are missing; in checked studies, unresolved V genes explain under half, and the rest has no known cause. For this sample there are 2 million to 2.5 million clones; 93% appear just once. About 1.8% of the sample belongs to the ten largest clones. CD8 naive samples were CD45RO-negative cells positively selected for CCR7, giving a CD45RA+CCR7+ population that excluded TemRA cells. The sample comprised naive CD8+ T cells from PBMCs. What the cell subset or site label conveys for this sample: CD45RA+CCR7+. These receptors all stem from a man between 18 and 35 years old in good health. Some clones in this sample may be carry-over from other donors' samples.

CDR3 residues: CASSWRGREQYF. Here the CDR3 DNA reads TGTGCCAGCAGCTGGCGGGGGCGCGAGCAGTACTTC. This chain uses TRBV5-6 with TRBJ2-7, with D perhaps TRBD2 (7 bases). Germline CDR1 is SGHDT and CDR2 is YYEEEE. The V end was cut by 3 bases, the J end by 6 bases, with 10 bases between. The CDR3 has 12 amino acids. Using reference TRBV5-6 and TRBJ2-7 for the parts outside the CDR3, the full variable domain is DAGVTQSPTHLIKTRGQQVTLRCSPKSGHDTVSWYQQALGQGPQFIFQYYEEEERQRGNFPDRFSGHQFPNYSSELNVNALLLGDSALYLCASSWRGREQYFGPGTRLTVT.

This chain links TRBV5-4 with TRBJ2-1, with TRBD2 matching 14 bases. Losses at the gene ends were 5 bases for V and 8 bases for J; bases not matched to a gene: 6. Germline V gene data show CDR1 as SGHNT and CDR2 as YYREEE (reference sequence). The CDR3 spans 15 residues. In nucleotides, the CDR3 is TGTGCCAGCAGTCGACTAGCGGGAGGGGGGGATGAGCAGTTCTTC. This gives the protein CASSRLAGGGDEQFF.

J is TRBJ2-2 and V is TRBV19, with 12 bases fitting TRBD2. This CDR3 spans 18 amino acids. Trimming removed 0 bases from V and 7 bases from J; junction bases left unmatched: 9. From germline, CDR1 is LNHDA and CDR2 SQIVND (reference sequence). The chain's CDR3 is CASSIDVTSGSVNGELFF. DNA for the CDR3: TGTGCCAGTAGTATAGACGTGACTAGCGGGAGTGTGAACGGGGAGCTGTTTTTT. The full variable domain, completed using reference TRBV19 and TRBJ2-2, is DGGITQSPKYLFRKEGQNVTLSCEQNLNHDAMYWYRQDPGQGLRLIYYSQIVNDFQKGDIAEGYSVSREKKESFPLTVTSAQKNPTAFYLCASSIDVTSGSVNGELFFGEGSRLTVL.

V and J are TRBV4-1 and TRBJ2-4; D is ambiguous. This CDR3 spans 15 amino acids. Trimming cost V 1 base and J 0 bases, with 7 bases left between them. Germline V CDR1 and CDR2: MGHRA, YSYEKL. DNA of the CDR3: TGCGCCAGCAGCCAAGTGGTCCTAGCCAAAAACATTCAGTACTTC. Encoded protein: CASSQVVLAKNIQYF.

V and J are TRBV29-1 and TRBJ2-1; TRBD1 aligns across 7 bases. The V gene end was trimmed by 3 bases and the J gene end by 4 bases; junction bases not matched to a gene: 21. Germline V gene data show CDR1 as SQVTM and CDR2 as ANQGSEA. This CDR3 has 19 residues. CDR3 in amino acids: CSVDSRDSHHDWGYNEQFF. DNA for the CDR3: TGCAGCGTTGATTCCCGGGACAGCCACCACGACTGGGGATACAATGAGCAGTTCTTC.

This clone was seen only a few times. The CDR3 nucleotides read TGTGCCAGCAGTTACTCGAGTCCGGGAGGAGATGAGCAGTTCTTC. Amino acid sequence: CASSYSSPGGDEQFF. The chain recombines TRBV6-6 with TRBJ2-1; TRBD2 aligns across 7 bases. This CDR3 region has 15 residues. The J segment lost 8 bases and the V segment lost 0 bases, leaving 7 bases of the junction unmatched. Germline V gives CDR1 MNHNY, CDR2 SVGAGI (reference sequence).

CDR3 sequence: CASSPTTVPNTGELFF. CDR3 sequence (DNA): TGTGCCAGCAGTCCCACGACAGTGCCGAACACCGGGGAGCTGTTTTTT. The chain carries TRBV28 and TRBJ2-2, with D possibly TRBD1 on 5 matching bases. V lost 5 bases and J lost 0, with 13 bases in between. Germline assignment: CDR1 MDHEN and CDR2 SYDVKM. This CDR3 has 16 residues.